This TCR beta chain appears in the sequencing data of a study of blood T cells in healthy people across ages. Turning to the study itself: About one barcoded beta molecule per two T cells was the capture yield of template switching.

Together with a sample-barcoded 5' primer, a J-beta primer mix was included in a second PCR lasting about 6 to 12 cycles. Sequencing yielded, for each sample, at least 3 million paired-end reads carrying CDR3. MiXCR, applied by TCRdb to the 5' RACE reads, yields one record per CDR3 protein. Among 1,300,000 or so distinct CDR3 sequences listed, around 55% were seen once. For this clonotype: Its cognate antigen is unknown.

Study-wide points: Strongly correlated with naive T cell percentage was TCR beta diversity. Among long-lived donors, naive CD4+ cells were more numerous and diversity higher than in aged donors.

This CDR3 region has 13 residues. The V gene's germline CDR1 is DFQATT and CDR2 SNEGSKA (reference sequence). V was pared by 7 bases and J by 3 bases, with 7 bases of the junction left unmatched. This chain uses TRBV20-1 with TRBJ1-2, with 8 bases aligning to TRBD1. This clonotype was obtained from a man aged 18 to 30 in good health. Source material: blood. The CDR3 protein is CSVPDRADYGYTF. CDR3 nucleotides: TGCAGTGTACCGGACAGGGCGGACTATGGCTACACCTTC.